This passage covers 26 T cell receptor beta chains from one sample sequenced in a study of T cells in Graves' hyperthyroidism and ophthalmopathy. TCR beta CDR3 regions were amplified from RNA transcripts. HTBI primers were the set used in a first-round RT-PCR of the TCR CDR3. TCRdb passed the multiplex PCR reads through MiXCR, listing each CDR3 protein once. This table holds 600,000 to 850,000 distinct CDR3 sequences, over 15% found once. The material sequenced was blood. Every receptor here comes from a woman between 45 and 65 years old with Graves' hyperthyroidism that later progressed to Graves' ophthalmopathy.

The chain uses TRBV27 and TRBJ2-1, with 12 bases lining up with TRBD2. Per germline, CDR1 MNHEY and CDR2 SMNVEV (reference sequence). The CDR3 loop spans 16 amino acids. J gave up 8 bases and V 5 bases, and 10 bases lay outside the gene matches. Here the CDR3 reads CASSQWTSGATDEQFF. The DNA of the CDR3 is TGTGCCAGCAGTCAGTGGACTAGCGGGGCGACCGATGAGCAGTTCTTC.

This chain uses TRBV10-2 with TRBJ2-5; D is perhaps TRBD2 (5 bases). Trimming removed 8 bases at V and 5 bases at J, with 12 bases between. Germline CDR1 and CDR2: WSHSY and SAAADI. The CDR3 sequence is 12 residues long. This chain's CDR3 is CASLRDGETQYF. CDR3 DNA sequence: TGCGCCAGCCTACGGGATGGGGAGACCCAGTACTTC.

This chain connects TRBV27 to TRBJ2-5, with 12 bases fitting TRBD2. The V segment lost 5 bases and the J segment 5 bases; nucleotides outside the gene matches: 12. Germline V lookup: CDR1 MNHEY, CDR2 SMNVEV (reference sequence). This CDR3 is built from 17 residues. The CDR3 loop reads CASSPLPSGGAGETQYF. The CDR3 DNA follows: TGTGCCAGCAGTCCCCTCCCTAGCGGGGGGGCGGGGGAGACCCAGTACTTC.

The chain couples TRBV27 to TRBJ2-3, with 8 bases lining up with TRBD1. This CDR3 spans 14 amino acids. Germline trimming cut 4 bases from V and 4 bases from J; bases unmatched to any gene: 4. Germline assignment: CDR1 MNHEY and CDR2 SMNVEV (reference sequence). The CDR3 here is CASSSTGEADTQYF. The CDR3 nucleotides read TGTGCCAGCAGTTCGACAGGGGAGGCAGATACGCAGTATTTT.

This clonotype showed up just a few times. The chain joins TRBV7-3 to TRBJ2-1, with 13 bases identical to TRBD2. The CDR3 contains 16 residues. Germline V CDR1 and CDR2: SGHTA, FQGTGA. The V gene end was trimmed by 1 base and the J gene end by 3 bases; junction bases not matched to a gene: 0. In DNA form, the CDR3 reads TGTGCCAGCAGCTTAAGACTAGCGGGAGGCTACAATGAGCAGTTCTTC. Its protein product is CASSLRLAGGYNEQFF.

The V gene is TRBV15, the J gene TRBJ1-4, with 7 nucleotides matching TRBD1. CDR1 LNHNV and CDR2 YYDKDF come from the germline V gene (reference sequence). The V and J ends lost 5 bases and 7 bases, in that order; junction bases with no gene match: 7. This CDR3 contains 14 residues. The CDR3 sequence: CATSLQGGGEKLFF. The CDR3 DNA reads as TGTGCCACCAGCCTCCAGGGGGGCGGTGAAAAACTGTTTTTT.

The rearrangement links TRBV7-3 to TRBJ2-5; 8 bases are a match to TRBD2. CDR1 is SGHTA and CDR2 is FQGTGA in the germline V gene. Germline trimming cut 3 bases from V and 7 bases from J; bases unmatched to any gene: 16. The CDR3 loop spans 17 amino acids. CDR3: CASSFSPAGEKGGTQYF. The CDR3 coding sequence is TGTGCCAGCAGCTTTTCACCAGCGGGGGAAAAAGGGGGGACCCAGTACTTC.

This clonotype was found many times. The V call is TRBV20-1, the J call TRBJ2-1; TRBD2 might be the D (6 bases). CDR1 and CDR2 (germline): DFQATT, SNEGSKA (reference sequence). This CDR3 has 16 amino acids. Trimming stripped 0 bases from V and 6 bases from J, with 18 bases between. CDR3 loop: CSARDIPGRFANEQFF. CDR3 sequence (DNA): TGCAGTGCTAGAGATATCCCAGGGAGGTTCGCCAATGAGCAGTTCTTC.

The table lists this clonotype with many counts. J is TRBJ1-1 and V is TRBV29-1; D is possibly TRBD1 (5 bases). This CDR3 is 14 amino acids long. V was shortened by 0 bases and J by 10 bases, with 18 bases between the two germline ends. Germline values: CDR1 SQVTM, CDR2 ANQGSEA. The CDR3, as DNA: TGCAGCGTTGAAGAGGGGCAGGGTGACTCAGGAGCTTTCTTT. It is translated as CSVEEGQGDSGAFF.

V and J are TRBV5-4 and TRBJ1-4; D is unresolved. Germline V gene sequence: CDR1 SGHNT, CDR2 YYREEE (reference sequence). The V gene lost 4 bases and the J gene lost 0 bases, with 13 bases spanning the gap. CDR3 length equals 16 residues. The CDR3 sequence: CASSPGRMTTNEKLFF. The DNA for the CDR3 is TGTGCCAGCAGCCCTGGACGGATGACAACTAATGAAAAACTGTTTTTT.

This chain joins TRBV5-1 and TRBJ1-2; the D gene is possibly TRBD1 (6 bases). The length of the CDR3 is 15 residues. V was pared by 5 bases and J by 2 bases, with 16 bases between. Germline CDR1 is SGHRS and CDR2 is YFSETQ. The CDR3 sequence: CASSSGGATNYGYTF. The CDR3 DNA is TGCGCCAGCAGTTCCGGGGGCGCGACAAACTATGGCTACACCTTC.

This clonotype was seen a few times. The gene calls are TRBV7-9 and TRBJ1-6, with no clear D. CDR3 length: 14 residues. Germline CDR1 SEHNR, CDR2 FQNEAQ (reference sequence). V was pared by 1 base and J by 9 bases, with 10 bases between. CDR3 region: CASSLESTGSPLHF. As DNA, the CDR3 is TGTGCCAGCAGCTTAGAAAGCACCGGTTCACCCCTCCACTTT.

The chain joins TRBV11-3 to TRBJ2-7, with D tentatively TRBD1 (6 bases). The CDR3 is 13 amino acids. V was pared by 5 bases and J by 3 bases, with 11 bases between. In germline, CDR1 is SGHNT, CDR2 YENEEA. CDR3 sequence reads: CASSRDRYYEQYF. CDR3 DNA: TGTGCCAGCAGCCGCGACAGGTACTACGAGCAGTACTTC.

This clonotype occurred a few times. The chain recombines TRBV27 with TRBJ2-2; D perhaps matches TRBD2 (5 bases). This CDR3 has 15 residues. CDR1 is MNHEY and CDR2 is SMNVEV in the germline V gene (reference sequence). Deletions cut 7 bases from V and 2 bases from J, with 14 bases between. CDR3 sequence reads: CASTSDGENTGELFF. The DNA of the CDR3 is TGTGCCAGCACATCCGACGGGGAAAACACCGGGGAGCTGTTTTTT.

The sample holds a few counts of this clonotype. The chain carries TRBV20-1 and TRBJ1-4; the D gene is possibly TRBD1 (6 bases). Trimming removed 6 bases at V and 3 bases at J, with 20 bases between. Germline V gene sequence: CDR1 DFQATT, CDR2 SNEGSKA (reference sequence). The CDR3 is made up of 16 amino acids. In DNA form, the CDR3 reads TGCAGTGCCCCCGAGACAGGAGAAGACTCTAATGAAAAACTGTTTTTT. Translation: CSAPETGEDSNEKLFF.

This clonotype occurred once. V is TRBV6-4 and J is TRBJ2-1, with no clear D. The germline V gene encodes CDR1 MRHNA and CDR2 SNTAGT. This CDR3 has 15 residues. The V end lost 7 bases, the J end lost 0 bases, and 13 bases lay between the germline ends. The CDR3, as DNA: TGTGCCAGCACCCGCGTTCCGGGCTCCTACAATGAGCAGTTCTTC. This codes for CASTRVPGSYNEQFF.

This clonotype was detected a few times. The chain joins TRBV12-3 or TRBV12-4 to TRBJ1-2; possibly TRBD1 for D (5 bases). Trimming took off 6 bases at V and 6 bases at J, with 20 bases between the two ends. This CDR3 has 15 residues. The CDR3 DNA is TGTGCCAGCAGCCGGCCTCAGCAGGGTACCGATGGCTACACCTTC. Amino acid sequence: CASSRPQQGTDGYTF.

CDR3 amino acids: CASSLAPHRNHGYTF. In DNA, the CDR3 is TGTGCCAGCAGCTTAGCCCCACACAGGAACCATGGCTACACCTTC. The chain recombines TRBV7-2 with TRBJ1-2; D perhaps matches TRBD1 (5 bases). V lost 0 bases and J lost 6, with 14 bases in between. Germline CDR1 and CDR2: SGHTA and FQGNSA. The CDR3 length is 15 residues.

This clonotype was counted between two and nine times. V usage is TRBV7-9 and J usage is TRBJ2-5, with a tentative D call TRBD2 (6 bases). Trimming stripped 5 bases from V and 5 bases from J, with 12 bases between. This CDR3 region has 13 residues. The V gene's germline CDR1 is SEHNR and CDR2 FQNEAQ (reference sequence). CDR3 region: CASSRGIWETQYF. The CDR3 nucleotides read TGTGCCAGCAGCCGGGGGATTTGGGAGACCCAGTACTTC.

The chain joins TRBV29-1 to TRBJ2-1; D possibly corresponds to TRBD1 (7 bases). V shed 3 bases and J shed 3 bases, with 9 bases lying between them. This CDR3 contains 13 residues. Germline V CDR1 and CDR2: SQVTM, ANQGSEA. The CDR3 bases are TGCAGCGTTGACAGGGGGGACTACAATGAGCAGTTCTTC. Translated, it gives CSVDRGDYNEQFF.

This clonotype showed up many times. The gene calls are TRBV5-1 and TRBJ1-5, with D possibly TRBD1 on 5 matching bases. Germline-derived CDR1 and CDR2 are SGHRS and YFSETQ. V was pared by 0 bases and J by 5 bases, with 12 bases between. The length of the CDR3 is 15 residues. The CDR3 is CASSLEGQGYQPQHF. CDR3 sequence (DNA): TGCGCCAGCAGCTTGGAGGGGCAGGGTTATCAGCCCCAGCATTTT. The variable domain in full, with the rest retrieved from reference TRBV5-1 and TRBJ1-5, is KAGVTQTPRYLIKTRGQQVTLSCSPISGHRSVSWYQQTPGQGLQFLFEYFSETQRNKGNFPGRFSGRQFSNSRSEMNVSTLELGDSALYLCASSLEGQGYQPQHFGDGTRLSIL.

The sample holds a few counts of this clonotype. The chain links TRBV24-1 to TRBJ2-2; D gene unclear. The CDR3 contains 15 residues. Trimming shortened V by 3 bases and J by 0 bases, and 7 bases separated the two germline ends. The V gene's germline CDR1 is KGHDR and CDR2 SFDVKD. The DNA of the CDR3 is TGTGCCACCAGTGATCTACGCGCGAACACCGGGGAGCTGTTTTTT. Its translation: CATSDLRANTGELFF.

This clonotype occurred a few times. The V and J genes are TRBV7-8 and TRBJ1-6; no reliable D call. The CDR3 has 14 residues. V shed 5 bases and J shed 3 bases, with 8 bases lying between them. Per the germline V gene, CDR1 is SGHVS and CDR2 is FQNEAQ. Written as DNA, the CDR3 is TGTGCCAGCAGCGCCGCTAGCTATAATTCACCCCTCCACTTT. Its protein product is CASSAASYNSPLHF. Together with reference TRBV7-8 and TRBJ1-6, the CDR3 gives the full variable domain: GAGVSQSPRYKVAKRGQDVALRCDPISGHVSLFWYQQALGQGPEFLTYFQNEAQLDKSGLPSDRFFAERPEGSVSTLKIQRTQQEDSAVYLCASSAASYNSPLHFGNGTRLTVT.

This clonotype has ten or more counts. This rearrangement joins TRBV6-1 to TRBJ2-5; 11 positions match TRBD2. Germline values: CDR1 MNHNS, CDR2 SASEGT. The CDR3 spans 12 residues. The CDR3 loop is CAHSGGGETQYF. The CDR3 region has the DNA TGTGCACATAGCGGGGGGGGAGAGACCCAGTACTTC.

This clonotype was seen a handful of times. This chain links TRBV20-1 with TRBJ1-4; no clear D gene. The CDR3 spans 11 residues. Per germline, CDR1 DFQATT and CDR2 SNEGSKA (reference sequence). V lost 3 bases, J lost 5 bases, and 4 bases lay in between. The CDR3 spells CSASPNEKLFF. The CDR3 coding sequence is TGCAGTGCTAGCCCAAATGAAAAACTGTTTTTT.

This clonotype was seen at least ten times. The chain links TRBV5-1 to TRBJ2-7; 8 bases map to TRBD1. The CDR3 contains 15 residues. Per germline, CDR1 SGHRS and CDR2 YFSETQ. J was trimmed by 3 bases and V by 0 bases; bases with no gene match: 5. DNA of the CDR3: TGCGCCAGCAGCTTGGCGGCAGGGGGCAACTACGAGCAGTACTTC. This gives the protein CASSLAAGGNYEQYF.